Below are 19 T cell receptor beta chains sequenced from a single sample in a study of blood T cell repertoires in COVID-19. Assay: immunoSEQ multiplex PCR; the TCRdb copy retains only in-frame clones and omits some. Among 120,000 to 150,000 clones listed, approximately 78% were seen once. The sequenced sample consisted of peripheral blood. These receptor sequences come from a human donor with acute or convalescent COVID-19. The donor label of this sample is uncertain.

The chain recombines TRBV6-1 with TRBJ1-1; D remains ambiguous. This CDR3 contains 14 residues. Germline-derived CDR1 and CDR2 are MNHNS and SASEGT. Trimming took off 2 bases at V and 0 bases at J, with 7 bases between the two ends. CDR3 in amino acids: CASSETALNTEAFF. The CDR3 DNA is TGTGCCAGCAGTGAAACAGCCTTGAACACTGAAGCTTTCTTT.

This chain links TRBV11-2 with TRBJ1-2; D is perhaps TRBD1 (5 bases). CDR1 SGHAT and CDR2 FQNNGV come from the germline V gene. CDR3 size: 14 residues. The germline V and J ends were trimmed by 3 bases and 6 bases, with 14 bases remaining between them. This chain's CDR3 is CASSLGPIRNGYTF. Written as DNA, the CDR3 is TGTGCCAGCAGCTTGGGGCCCATCAGGAATGGCTACACCTTC.

The chain has TRBV7-2 and TRBJ2-5, with TRBD2 matching 8 bases. The germline CDR1 and CDR2 sequences are SGHTA and FQGNSA. After removal of 5 bases from V and 3 bases from J, the junction contained 8 bases not matched to a gene. The CDR3 extends over 15 amino acids. The CDR3 protein is CASSHPGGPEETQYF. Here the CDR3 DNA reads TGTGCCAGCAGCCACCCGGGAGGGCCGGAAGAGACCCAGTACTTC. Full variable domain (rest looked up from reference TRBV7-2 and TRBJ2-5): GAGVSQSPSNKVTEKGKDVELRCDPISGHTALYWYRQSLGQGLEFLIYFQGNSAPDKSGLPSDRFSAERTGGSVSTLTIQRTQQEDSAVYLCASSHPGGPEETQYFGPGTRLLVL.

This clone appeared a single time. The chain combines TRBV5-1 with TRBJ1-2; 7 bases are shared with TRBD1. With V trimmed by 2 bases and J by 4 bases, 20 bases remained unmatched. The CDR3 is 19 residues long. The germline gives CDR1 SGHRS, CDR2 YFSETQ. The DNA of the CDR3 is TGCGCCAGCAGCTTTTCACCAGGGGTTACAGGGGTAGGTTTCTATGGCTACACCTTC. Protein product: CASSFSPGVTGVGFYGYTF.

This sequence joins TRBV21-1 and TRBJ1-2; the tabulated D call, TRBD1, remains unverified against the DNA. TRBV21-1 is a listed pseudogene. CDR3 length equals 16 residues. This CDR3 is CASSSRVGGQKYGYTF. The CDR3 coding sequence is TGTGCCAGCAGCTCCCGCGTAGGAGGACAGAAATATGGCTACACCTTC.

CDR3 bases: TGTGCCAGCTCACCACTTCGGGGCAGGGGGCCCGGAAACTCTAATGAAAAACTGTTTTTT. It is translated as CASSPLRGRGPGNSNEKLFF. V usage is TRBV18 and J usage is TRBJ1-4, with 8 positions matching TRBD1. Germline lookup yields CDR1 KGHSH and CDR2 LQKENI. Unmatched junction bases numbered 16, after V lost 1 base and J lost 3 bases. The CDR3 is 20 amino acids.

The chain carries TRBV6-5 and TRBJ1-1, with TRBD1 as a possible D gene (5 bases). Germline V gene sequence: CDR1 MNHEY, CDR2 SVGAGI. This CDR3 is built from 15 residues. V dropped 0 bases and J dropped 5 bases, with 13 bases sitting between them. The CDR3 reads CASSYSKGTWTEAFF. The CDR3 DNA is TGTGCCAGCAGTTACTCGAAAGGGACTTGGACTGAAGCTTTCTTT.

This clone was recorded only once. This rearrangement joins TRBV5-1 to TRBJ1-2, with D perhaps TRBD1 (5 bases). Trimming shortened V by 3 bases and J by 3 bases, and 15 bases separated the two germline ends. The germline V gene encodes CDR1 SGHRS and CDR2 YFSETQ. The CDR3 is 15 residues long. CDR3 nucleotides: TGCGCCAGCAGCTCGGGGGGTTCCCCTGACTATGGCTACACCTTC. This sequence encodes CASSSGGSPDYGYTF.

V is TRBV7-2 and J is TRBJ2-7; 10 positions agree with TRBD2. V lost 2 bases to trimming and J lost 0 bases; unmatched junction nucleotides: 1. Germline V gene lookup returns CDR1 SGHTA and CDR2 FQGNSA. The CDR3 contains 15 residues. CDR3 DNA sequence: TGTGCCAGCAGCTTAAGCGGGGGGGCCTCCTACGAGCAGTACTTC. Residues: CASSLSGGASYEQYF. The variable domain in full, completed from reference TRBV7-2 and TRBJ2-7, reads GAGVSQSPSNKVTEKGKDVELRCDPISGHTALYWYRQSLGQGLEFLIYFQGNSAPDKSGLPSDRFSAERTGGSVSTLTIQRTQQEDSAVYLCASSLSGGASYEQYFGPGTRLTVT.

This clone is a singleton in its sample. The J gene is TRBJ1-2, the V gene TRBV10-3; 10 bases fit TRBD1. CDR1 and CDR2 (germline): ENHRY, SYGVKD. V was pared by 8 bases and J by 4 bases, with 10 bases of the junction left unmatched. The CDR3 length is 15 residues. CDR3 nucleotide sequence: TGTGCCATCCGTGGGGGGGGACAGGGGACCTATGGCTACACCTTC. Encoded protein: CAIRGGGQGTYGYTF.

This chain links TRBV6-5 with TRBJ2-3; 9 bases fit TRBD2. Looked up from germline, CDR1 is MNHEY and CDR2 is SVGAGI. With 10 bases clipped from V and 4 bases from J, the junction kept 9 bases outside the gene matches. The CDR3 runs 14 residues. In DNA, the CDR3 is TGTGCCACCGGTACTAGCGGGCCTCCAGATACGCAGTATTTT. Translating gives CATGTSGPPDTQYF.

This clone showed up just a few times. Here the CDR3 reads CASSPPGKGRTEAFF. The DNA of the CDR3 is TGTGCCAGCAGCCCCCCAGGTAAGGGGCGGACTGAAGCTTTCTTT. The J gene is TRBJ1-1, the V gene TRBV3-1 (or the pseudogene TRBV3-2); D might be TRBD1 (5 bases). V was trimmed by 4 bases and J by 5 bases, leaving 17 bases between them. The CDR3 loop spans 15 amino acids. Germline CDR1 is LGHDT and CDR2 is YNNKEL (reference sequence).

The chain uses TRBV7-2 and TRBJ2-7, with 9 positions matching TRBD2. Trimming removed 3 bases from V and 3 bases from J; junction bases left unmatched: 6. CDR3 length: 15 residues. Germline V gene data show CDR1 as SGHTA and CDR2 as FQGNSA. This CDR3 reads CASSLTISGSYEQYF. In DNA form, the CDR3 reads TGTGCCAGCAGCTTGACGATTAGCGGGAGCTACGAGCAGTACTTC. Complete variable domain (other parts from reference TRBV7-2 and TRBJ2-7): GAGVSQSPSNKVTEKGKDVELRCDPISGHTALYWYRQSLGQGLEFLIYFQGNSAPDKSGLPSDRFSAERTGGSVSTLTIQRTQQEDSAVYLCASSLTISGSYEQYFGPGTRLTVT.

This clone showed up just once. This chain connects TRBV3-1 (or the pseudogene TRBV3-2) to TRBJ1-4; D gene uncertain. Germline-derived CDR1 and CDR2 are LGHDT and YNNKEL (reference sequence). Trimming removed 6 bases from V and 8 bases from J, with 13 bases in between. The CDR3 totals 13 residues. CDR3 amino acids: CASRINGEEKLFF. Here the CDR3 DNA reads TGTGCCAGCAGAATAAACGGGGAGGAAAAACTGTTTTTT.

The rearrangement uses TRBV29-1 and TRBJ2-3; TRBD1 agrees at 8 bases. The CDR3 covers 17 residues. V shed 0 bases, J shed 2 bases, and the junction held 10 bases outside the gene matches. Germline V CDR1 and CDR2: SQVTM, ANQGSEA. The CDR3 sequence is CSVEDRTGFGSTDTQYF. The CDR3 region has the DNA TGCAGCGTTGAAGACCGGACAGGGTTTGGGTCCACAGATACGCAGTATTTT.

The chain links TRBV5-1 to TRBJ1-1, with D perhaps matching TRBD1 (6 bases). The germline gives CDR1 SGHRS, CDR2 YFSETQ. Between the trimmed V and J ends, which lost 4 bases and 3 bases, there was a span of 19 bases. The CDR3 is 16 residues long. The CDR3 loop is CASSTEPQGRDTEAFF. CDR3 in DNA: TGCGCCAGCAGCACAGAACCTCAGGGGAGGGACACTGAAGCTTTCTTT.

The chain recombines TRBV4-3 with TRBJ1-6; D remains unclear. Per germline, CDR1 LGHNA and CDR2 YSLEER. This CDR3 region has 13 residues. Deletions cut 0 bases from V and 10 bases from J, with 7 bases between. CDR3 sequence: CASSQDGGSPLHF. In DNA, the CDR3 is TGCGCCAGCAGCCAAGATGGCGGGTCACCCCTCCACTTT.

The chain employs TRBV27 and TRBJ1-2, with 8 bases identical to TRBD1. Germline lookup yields CDR1 MNHEY and CDR2 SMNVEV (reference sequence). Trimming at V came to 0 bases and at J to 0 bases, leaving 9 bases not matched to a gene. The CDR3 covers 18 residues. CDR3 sequence: CASSLSRAQGEANYGYTF. The CDR3 bases are TGTGCCAGCAGTTTATCCCGGGCACAGGGGGAAGCTAACTATGGCTACACCTTC.

V gene TRBV7-8 combines with J gene TRBJ2-7; a possible D gene is TRBD2 (6 bases). The length of the CDR3 is 14 residues. From germline, CDR1 is SGHVS and CDR2 FQNEAQ. The V gene lost 7 bases and the J gene lost 6 bases, with 19 bases spanning the gap. The CDR3 region is CASNYGGSRIEQYF. The CDR3 nucleotides read TGTGCCAGCAACTACGGGGGTTCAAGAATCGAGCAGTACTTC.